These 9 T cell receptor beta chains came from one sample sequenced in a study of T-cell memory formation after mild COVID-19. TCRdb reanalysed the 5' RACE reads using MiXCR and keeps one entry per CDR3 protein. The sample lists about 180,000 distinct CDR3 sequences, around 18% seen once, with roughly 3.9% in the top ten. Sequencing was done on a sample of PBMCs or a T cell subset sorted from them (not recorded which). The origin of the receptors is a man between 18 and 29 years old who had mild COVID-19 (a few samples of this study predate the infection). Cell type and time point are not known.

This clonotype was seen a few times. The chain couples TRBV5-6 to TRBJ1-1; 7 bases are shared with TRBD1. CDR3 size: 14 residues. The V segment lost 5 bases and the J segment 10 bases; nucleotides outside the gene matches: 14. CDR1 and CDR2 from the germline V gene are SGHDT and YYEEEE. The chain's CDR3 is CASSPGTALSAAFF. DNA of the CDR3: TGTGCCAGCAGTCCCGGGACAGCCCTCTCTGCAGCTTTCTTT.

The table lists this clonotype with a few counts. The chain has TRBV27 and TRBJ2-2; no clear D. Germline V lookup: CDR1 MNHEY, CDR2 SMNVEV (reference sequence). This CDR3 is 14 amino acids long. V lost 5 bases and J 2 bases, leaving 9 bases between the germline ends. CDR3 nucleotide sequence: TGTGCCAGCAGTCCTACATACAACACCGGGGAGCTGTTTTTT. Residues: CASSPTYNTGELFF.

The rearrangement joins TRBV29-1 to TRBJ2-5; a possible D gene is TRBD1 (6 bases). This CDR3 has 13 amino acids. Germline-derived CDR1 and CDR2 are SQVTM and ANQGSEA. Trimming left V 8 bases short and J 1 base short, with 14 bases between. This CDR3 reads CSITGTPQETQYF. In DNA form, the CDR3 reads TGCAGCATAACCGGGACACCCCAAGAGACCCAGTACTTC.

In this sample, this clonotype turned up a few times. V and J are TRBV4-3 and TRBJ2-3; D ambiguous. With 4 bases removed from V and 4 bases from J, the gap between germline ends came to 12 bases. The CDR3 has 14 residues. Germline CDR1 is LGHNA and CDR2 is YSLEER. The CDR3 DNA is TGCGCCAGCAGCCCAGAAAGCCCCCCAGATACGCAGTATTTT. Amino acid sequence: CASSPESPPDTQYF.

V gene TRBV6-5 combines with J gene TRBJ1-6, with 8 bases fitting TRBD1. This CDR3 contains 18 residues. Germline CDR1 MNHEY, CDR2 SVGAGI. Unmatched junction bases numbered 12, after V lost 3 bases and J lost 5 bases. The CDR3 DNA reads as TGTGCCAGCAGTTATGGTCCCAAGACAGGGGTAGATAATTCACCCCTCCACTTT. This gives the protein CASSYGPKTGVDNSPLHF.

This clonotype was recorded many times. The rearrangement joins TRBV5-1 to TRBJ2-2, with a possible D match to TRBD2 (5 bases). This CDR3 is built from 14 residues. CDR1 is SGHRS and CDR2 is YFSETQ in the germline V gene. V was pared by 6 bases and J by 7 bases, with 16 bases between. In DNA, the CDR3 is TGCGCCAGCATCCGCAGCCCGAGGGACGGGGAGCTGTTTTTT. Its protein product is CASIRSPRDGELFF. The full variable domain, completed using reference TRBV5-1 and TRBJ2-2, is KAGVTQTPRYLIKTRGQQVTLSCSPISGHRSVSWYQQTPGQGLQFLFEYFSETQRNKGNFPGRFSGRQFSNSRSEMNVSTLELGDSALYLCASIRSPRDGELFFGEGSRLTVL.

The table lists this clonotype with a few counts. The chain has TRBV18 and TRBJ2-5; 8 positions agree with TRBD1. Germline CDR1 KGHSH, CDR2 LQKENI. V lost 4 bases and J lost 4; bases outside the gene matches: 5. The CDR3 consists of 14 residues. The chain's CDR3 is CASSQGQGLETQYF. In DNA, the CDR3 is TGTGCCAGCTCACAAGGACAGGGATTAGAGACCCAGTACTTC.

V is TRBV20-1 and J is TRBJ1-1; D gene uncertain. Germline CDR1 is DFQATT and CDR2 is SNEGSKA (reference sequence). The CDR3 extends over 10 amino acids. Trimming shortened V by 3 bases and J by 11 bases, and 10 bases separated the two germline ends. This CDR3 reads CSARKGGAFF. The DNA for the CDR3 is TGCAGTGCTAGGAAGGGTGGGGCTTTCTTT.

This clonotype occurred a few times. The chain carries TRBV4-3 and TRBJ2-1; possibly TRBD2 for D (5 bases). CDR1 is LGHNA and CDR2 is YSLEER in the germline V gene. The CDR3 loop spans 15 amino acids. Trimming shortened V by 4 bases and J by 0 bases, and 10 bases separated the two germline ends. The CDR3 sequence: CASSRQRYSYNEQFF. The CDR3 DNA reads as TGCGCCAGCAGCCGGCAGCGGTACTCCTACAATGAGCAGTTCTTC.